The entry below gives a single T cell receptor (beta chain) sequence along with its context. Its antigen is not known. The CDR3 is 12 residues long. V was cut by 9 bases and J by 5 bases, with 11 bases left in between. CDR1 and CDR2 from the germline V gene are MNHEY and SVGEGT. Researchers generated TCR beta cDNA from around 510 ng of total RNA, relying on a constant-region primer. Slightly modified ARM-PCR with three nested multiplex PCR rounds yielded TCR beta libraries. With TRBV1-TRBV30 forward primers and a C-beta reverse primer, the first two PCR rounds were run for 10 cycles each. TCRdb re-analysed the multiplex PCR reads in MiXCR, keeping a single row per CDR3 protein. This table holds 200,000 or so distinct CDR3 sequences, 65% found once. The data were taken from a study of tumor-infiltrating lymphocytes in primary liver carcinoma. Study outcomes and limitations: CD4+ and CD8+ repertoires could not be compared in these unsorted bulk samples.

Germline DNA was also extracted, and blood RNA derived from unsorted whole blood. Treatment-naive at the time, the patients had chronic HBV infection. This rearrangement joins TRBV6-2 or TRBV6-3 to TRBJ1-5; D uncertain. The sample was peripheral blood. The origin of this receptor is a woman aged 55-70 years with primary liver carcinoma and hepatitis B virus infection. The DNA of the CDR3 is TGTGCCAGTGGCCGCCCTCATCAGCCCCAGCATTTT. Its translation: CASGRPHQPQHF.